A single sample gave rise to the 6 T cell receptor beta chains below, sequenced in a study of blood T cells in healthy people across ages. The use of a sample-barcoded 5' primer and a J-beta primer mix characterized a second PCR of about 7 to 12 cycles. TCRdb redid the calling of the 5' RACE reads with MiXCR, one entry per CDR3 protein. The data contain around 1,700,000 distinct CDR3 sequences, over 25% of them singletons. Sequences were obtained from blood. The source is a woman aged 25 to 39 in good health.

This clonotype was counted many times. The chain has TRBV6-5 and TRBJ2-1; 9 bases are a match to TRBD2. Germline V gives CDR1 MNHEY, CDR2 SVGAGI. The V gene end was trimmed by 6 bases and the J gene end by 3 bases; junction bases not matched to a gene: 6. This CDR3 is 15 amino acids long. The CDR3 DNA reads TGTGCCAGCAGGCTTGCTAGCGGGGTCTACAATGAGCAGTTCTTC. This gives the protein CASRLASGVYNEQFF.

The chain's CDR3 is CASSSQPGPFLYGYTF. The CDR3 DNA is TGTGCCAGCAGCTCTCAACCGGGTCCCTTCCTCTATGGCTACACCTTC. The chain uses TRBV7-2 and TRBJ1-2; D gene uncertain. CDR1 SGHTA and CDR2 FQGNSA come from the germline V gene. The CDR3 runs to 16 residues. The V gene lost 4 bases and the J gene lost 4 bases, with 19 bases spanning the gap.

V and J are TRBV2 and TRBJ2-1; 9 positions match TRBD2. V lost 6 bases, J lost 3 bases, and 6 bases stayed unmatched. Germline V lookup: CDR1 SNHLY, CDR2 FYNNEI. The CDR3 is 15 amino acids. In DNA form, the CDR3 reads TGTGCCAGCAGGAGTGAGCGGGGGGACTACAATGAGCAGTTCTTC. This translates into CASRSERGDYNEQFF. The variable domain in full, with the rest retrieved from reference TRBV2 and TRBJ2-1, is EPEVTQTPSHQVTQMGQEVILRCVPISNHLYFYWYRQILGQKVEFLVSFYNNEISEKSEIFDDQFSVERPDGSNFTLKIRSTKLEDSAMYFCASRSERGDYNEQFFGPGTRLTVL.

This clonotype was picked up a small number of times. This chain connects TRBV12-3 or TRBV12-4 to TRBJ1-2; a possible D gene is TRBD1 (5 bases). The CDR3 sequence is 13 residues long. V lost 3 bases and J 8 bases, leaving 13 bases between the germline ends. The CDR3 spells CASSLLGDFGYTF. The DNA for the CDR3 is TGTGCCAGCAGTTTGTTGGGGGATTTCGGCTACACCTTC.

This clonotype was seen repeatedly, ten times or more. The chain employs TRBV29-1 and TRBJ2-7; D might be TRBD2 (6 bases). Germline V gene data show CDR1 as SQVTM and CDR2 as ANQGSEA. The ends were cut back, 7 bases at V and 5 bases at J, with 12 bases in the middle. The CDR3 is made up of 11 amino acids. The CDR3 bases are TGCAGCGCAAGGGACTGGAACGAGCAGTACTTC. This sequence encodes CSARDWNEQYF.

The rearrangement joins TRBV7-3 to TRBJ1-5; 7 bases are shared with TRBD1. The CDR3 loop spans 17 amino acids. Germline loops: CDR1 SGHTA, CDR2 FQGTGA. The V gene end was trimmed by 3 bases and the J gene end by 0 bases; junction bases not matched to a gene: 8. The CDR3 DNA reads as TGTGCCAGCAGCTTTGAGGGACAGACTTATAGCAATCAGCCCCAGCATTTT. Its protein is CASSFEGQTYSNQPQHF.